This is a list of T cell receptor beta chains from one sample in a study of blood T cells in healthy people across ages. One entry per CDR3 protein results from TCRdb running MiXCR on the 5' RACE reads. The table has approximately 800,000 distinct CDR3 sequences, about 37% seen once. What was sequenced was blood. Every receptor here comes from a man aged 18-30 years in good health. The CDR3 runs from the conserved cysteine through the conserved F or W. Fields, in order: clone size, D gene, J gene, V gene, CDR3 DNA, CDR3 protein. A D gene is named only where the DNA matches it firmly. The listing skips clone size in some rows; elsewhere it reads once, few, many or a size class.

>few|.|TRBJ1-1|TRBV28
TGTGCCAGCAGTTTCGGGTTTAGCGGAAACACTGAAGCTTTCTTT
CASSFGFSGNTEAFF
>.|TRBD1|TRBJ1-6|TRBV5-1
TGCGCCGGCAGACCGGGACAGAATTCACCCCTCCACTTT
CAGRPGQNSPLHF
>.|.|TRBJ1-2|TRBV7-9
TGTGCCAGCAGCTTTAGGGACACCTCTAACTATGGCTACACCTTC
CASSFRDTSNYGYTF
>few|.|TRBJ1-2|TRBV12-3/TRBV12-4
TGTGCCAGCAGCTCAGAGGGGAAAGGCTACACCTTC
CASSSEGKGYTF
>many|TRBD1|TRBJ2-4|TRBV4-3
TGCGCCAGCAGCCCCCGACAGGGGGCGCGGAACATTAAGTACTTC
CASSPRQGARNIKYF
>many|.|TRBJ2-4|TRBV7-2
TGTGCCAGCAGCCGCGGACCCGACGGGTCCAAAAACATTCAGTACTTC
CASSRGPDGSKNIQYF
>.|.|TRBJ1-5|TRBV20-1
TGCAGTGCTAGAGATAGAGTTTGGGGGGGGCAGACGCCTTATCAGCCCCAGCATTTT
CSARDRVWGGQTPYQPQHF
>many|TRBD1|TRBJ2-4|TRBV6-2/TRBV6-3
TGTGCCAGCAGGCCGGGACAGAAAAACATTCAGTACTTC
CASRPGQKNIQYF
>few|.|TRBJ1-6|TRBV5-1
TGCGCCAGCAGCCAGATCAGCGATTCACCCCTCCACTTT
CASSQISDSPLHF
>many|TRBD2|TRBJ2-3|TRBV20-1
TGCAGTGCTATTCCTTTTAGCGGGGCAAGCACAGATACGCAGTATTTT
CSAIPFSGASTDTQYF
>few|TRBD2|TRBJ2-3|TRBV10-3
TGTGCCATGGGACTAGCGGGGGGCCGGGATACGCAGTATTTT
CAMGLAGGRDTQYF